This T cell receptor beta chain was sequenced during a study of beta chain features in type 1 diabetes. The whole isolated RNA underwent reverse transcription, so sequencing captured expressed TCRB transcripts. TCRdb's copy holds only in-frame clones and misses some; the assay was immunoSEQ multiplex PCR. The sample lists hundreds of thousands of clones, roughly 12% occurring once. One heparinised draw of blood, averaging about 116 mL, came from each donor. Sort purity for all populations was recorded as exceeding 98%. Study observations and caveats: Within the patient group, naive, central memory and Treg TCRB repertoires appeared more similar to each other than within healthy donors.

V lost 1 base and J 5 bases, leaving 11 bases between the germline ends. This CDR3 has 14 residues. Germline-derived CDR1 and CDR2 are MGHRA and YSYEKL. To note about this clone: The target antigen is unknown.

The clonotype comes from a man in his late teens or twenties in good health. Material: naive CD4+ T cells from blood. The chain uses TRBV4-1 and TRBJ1-1; D is unresolved. The CDR3 DNA reads as TGCGCCAGCAGCCAAGTTCGGGGATTAACTGAAGCTTTCTTT. Its translation is CASSQVRGLTEAFF.